Below are 31 T cell receptor beta chains sequenced from a single sample in a study of tumor and adjacent non-tumor tissue in lung cancer. RNA was extracted from bulk tissue without any cell sorting. The library came from three nested PCR rounds adapted from ARM-PCR protocols. TCRdb reprocessed the multiplex PCR reads via MiXCR and lists one record per CDR3 protein. The sample has fewer than 80,000 distinct CDR3 sequences; around 70% are singletons. Material for sequencing was lung tumor tissue. These receptors all stem from a woman in her seventies with non-small cell lung cancer.

Worth noting for this clonotype: Germline and junction disagree at one end, which may indicate a read error. The rearrangement uses TRBV12-3 or TRBV12-4 and TRBJ2-7; 7 bases fit TRBD1. The CDR3 is 13 amino acids. The CDR3 sequence: CTSRGAGGYEQYF. The CDR3 region has the DNA TGTACCAGCAGGGGTGCAGGGGGCTACGAGCAGTACTTC.

With respect to this clonotype: Mismatch with germline at one junction end may stem from a read error. The chain carries TRBV20-1 and TRBJ2-1; D unclear. This CDR3 is built from 14 residues. Germline CDR1 DFQATT, CDR2 SNEGSKA (reference sequence). This chain's CDR3 is CNARRNPNYNEQFF. The CDR3 nucleotides read TGCAATGCTCGCCGGAACCCAAACTACAATGAGCAGTTCTTC.

Notes on this clonotype: One junction end disagrees with the germline gene, perhaps due to a read error. The chain carries TRBV11-1 and TRBJ2-1; 8 nucleotides agree with TRBD2. The CDR3 has 14 residues. CDR1 is SGHAT and CDR2 is FQDESV in the germline V gene (reference sequence). Here the CDR3 DNA reads TGTGCCAGCAGGCCACGGGAGGGCCGCTATGAGCAGCTCTTC. This encodes CASRPREGRYEQLF.

This clonotype appeared once. This CDR3 is missing its conserved last phenylalanine or tryptophan, likely due to a read error. The chain recombines TRBV6-1 with TRBJ1-1; D gene unclear. The germline V gene encodes CDR1 MNHNS and CDR2 SASEGT. V shed 9 bases and J shed 2 bases, with 19 bases lying between them. The CDR3 loop spans 15 amino acids. CDR3 DNA sequence: TGTGCCAGTAGTCATAGGAATATCGGCAACACTGAAGCTTTCTAT. Protein: CASSHRNIGNTEAFY.

The chain combines TRBV6-1 with TRBJ2-3; D is possibly TRBD1 (6 bases). With 11 bases removed from V and 6 bases from J, the gap between germline ends came to 24 bases. Germline V CDR1 and CDR2: MNHNS, SASEGT. CDR3 length equals 15 residues. The chain's CDR3 is CACARGRGRTDTQYF. The DNA of the CDR3 is TGTGCCTGTGCAAGGGGCAGGGGTAGGACGGATACGCAGTATTTT.

Worth noting for this clonotype: A single base separates this from a much larger clone, so it may be a read error. The chain has TRBV5-4 and TRBJ2-1; no firm D call. In germline, CDR1 is SGHNT, CDR2 YYREEE (reference sequence). This CDR3 comprises 14 residues. DNA of the CDR3: TGTGCCACCAGCCTACCGTTCTCCCACAATGAGCAGTTCTTC. Residues: CATSLPFSHNEQFF.

As for this clonotype: The conserved phenylalanine or tryptophan normally closing the CDR3 is absent here, so this likely arose from a read error. The limits of the CDR3 on the DNA are not certain, so only TCRdb's listed CDR3 is given. The V gene is TRBV10-3, the J gene TRBJ1-6. The CDR3 extends over 13 residues, inclusive of both ends. From germline, CDR1 is ENHRY and CDR2 SYGVKD. This CDR3 is CAISEKSNSPLHL.

This rearrangement joins TRBV6-1 to TRBJ1-1; D is ambiguous. Trimming shortened V by 7 bases and J by 1 base, and 16 bases separated the two germline ends. The CDR3 length is 15 residues. Germline V lookup: CDR1 MNHNS, CDR2 SASEGT. CDR3 sequence: CASNPRHSPNTEAFF. Written as DNA, the CDR3 is TGTGCCAGCAATCCACGGCACAGCCCGAACACTGAAGCTTTCTTT.

This clonotype was counted many times. The chain couples TRBV6-5 to TRBJ2-3, with a weak D call TRBD1 (6 bases). The CDR3 totals 14 residues. The V end lost 5 bases, the J end lost 0 bases, and 9 bases lay between the germline ends. The germline V gene encodes CDR1 MNHEY and CDR2 SVGAGI. The CDR3 loop is CASSRGGSTDTQYF. In nucleotides, the CDR3 is TGTGCCAGCAGTAGAGGGGGTAGCACAGATACGCAGTATTTT.

This clonotype was counted at least ten times. The V call is TRBV20-1, the J call TRBJ1-3; D may be TRBD1 (5 bases). V was clipped by 3 bases and J by 0 bases, with 12 bases between them. Germline V gives CDR1 DFQATT, CDR2 SNEGSKA (reference sequence). The CDR3 has 15 residues. The CDR3 nucleotides are TGCAGTGCTAGCGTCCGGGGCCTCTCTGGAAACACCATATATTTT. It yields the protein CSASVRGLSGNTIYF.

The chain employs TRBV29-1 and TRBJ2-3, with D possibly being TRBD1 (6 bases). Germline V CDR1 and CDR2: SQVTM, ANQGSEA. This CDR3 is 14 amino acids long. V lost 4 bases, J lost 2 bases, and 13 bases lay in between. As DNA, the CDR3 is TGCAGCGTTGTCCAGGGGCTTTTCACAGATACGCAGTATTTT. Amino acid sequence: CSVVQGLFTDTQYF.

This clonotype was seen ten or more times. V usage is TRBV20-1 and J usage is TRBJ2-1; 11 nucleotides agree with TRBD2. The CDR3 has 15 residues. Looked up from germline, CDR1 is DFQATT and CDR2 is SNEGSKA (reference sequence). The ends lost 3 bases at V and 5 bases at J; junction bases unmatched: 6. The CDR3 here is CSASPLAGGDNEQFF. CDR3 DNA: TGCAGTGCTAGTCCCCTAGCGGGAGGTGACAATGAGCAGTTCTTC.

Worth noting for this clonotype: Given the absence of the conserved phenylalanine or tryptophan at the CDR3 end, a read error is likely. The DNA is omitted, as the CDR3 cannot be located on it reliably, and the CDR3 follows TCRdb's listing. The chain recombines TRBV10-2 with TRBJ2-1; the DNA was not compared with TRBD2, the D call given in the table. CDR1 is WSHSY and CDR2 is SAAADI in the germline V gene. The CDR3 totals 14 residues, both ends included. The CDR3 protein is CASTVGGRANEHFV.

The V and J genes are TRBV20-1 and TRBJ2-7, with 11 bases lining up with TRBD1. The germline CDR1 and CDR2 sequences are DFQATT and SNEGSKA (reference sequence). The CDR3 consists of 12 residues. The CDR3 spells CIAGTGGHEQYF. DNA for the CDR3: TGCATCGCCGGGACAGGGGGACACGAGCAGTACTTC.

This clonotype was found many times. The CDR3 sequence is CSARDGGESYNEQFF. The CDR3 nucleotides read TGCAGTGCTAGAGATGGGGGAGAATCCTACAATGAGCAGTTCTTC. This rearrangement joins TRBV20-1 to TRBJ2-1; D may match TRBD1 or TRBD2 (5 bases each). Per the germline V gene, CDR1 is DFQATT and CDR2 is SNEGSKA (reference sequence). Trimming removed 0 bases at V and 1 base at J, with 10 bases between. The CDR3 is 15 residues long.

As for this clonotype: Because the CDR3 is missing its conserved closing phenylalanine or tryptophan, this is likely a read error. Because the CDR3's place on the DNA is in doubt, the DNA is left out and the CDR3 is given as listed by TCRdb. CDR3: CAISLTPSGRNTGELFL. J is TRBJ2-2 and V is TRBV7-3; the table assigns TRBD2, which was not confirmed against the DNA. The CDR3 is 17 residues long, counting both termini. Germline V gene data show CDR1 as SGHTA and CDR2 as FQGTGA.

V and J are TRBV7-8 and TRBJ1-2; D perhaps matches TRBD1 (6 bases). The CDR3 has 15 residues. V lost 6 bases and J 0 bases, leaving 14 bases between the germline ends. Germline V gene lookup returns CDR1 SGHVS and CDR2 FQNEAQ. The DNA for the CDR3 is TGTGCCAGCAGGCCACGGACAGCCTCTAACTATGGCTACACCTTC. This gives the protein CASRPRTASNYGYTF. Together with reference TRBV7-8 and TRBJ1-2, the CDR3 gives the full variable domain: GAGVSQSPRYKVAKRGQDVALRCDPISGHVSLFWYQQALGQGPEFLTYFQNEAQLDKSGLPSDRFFAERPEGSVSTLKIQRTQQEDSAVYLCASRPRTASNYGYTFGSGTRLTVV.

Worth noting for this clonotype: Given a much more abundant clone one base away, this may be a read error. V gene TRBV20-1 combines with J gene TRBJ1-2; perhaps TRBD1 as D (6 bases). V lost 6 bases and J 3 bases, leaving 14 bases between the germline ends. The CDR3 has 13 residues. CDR1 is DFQATT, CDR2 SNEGSKA, per germline (reference sequence). The CDR3 DNA follows: TGCAGTGCCCCTGGACAGATCGACTATGGCTACACCTTC. This gives the protein CSAPGQIDYGYTF.

Points on this clonotype: A much larger clone lies one base from this, so it may be a read error. The chain links TRBV7-8 to TRBJ1-2; no clear D gene. V was trimmed by 7 bases and J by 8 bases, leaving 20 bases between them. CDR1 and CDR2 (germline): SGHVS, FQNEAQ. The CDR3 is made up of 14 amino acids. CDR3 bases: TGTGCCAGCACCCTCCAGGAAACCTCAACCGGCTACACCTTC. Its translation: CASTLQETSTGYTF.

This clonotype was picked up a small number of times. The junction shows a germline mismatch at one end, possibly a read error. The chain joins TRBV29-1 to TRBJ2-1, with D tentatively TRBD1 (5 bases). From germline, CDR1 is SQVTM and CDR2 ANQGSEA. This CDR3 contains 12 residues. CDR3: CSVDSGHNEHFF. CDR3 sequence (DNA): TGCAGCGTTGATTCAGGGCACAATGAGCACTTCTTC.

V usage is TRBV10-3 and J usage is TRBJ2-7, with a weak D call TRBD2 (5 bases). Trimming took 2 bases from V and 9 from J, leaving 14 bases between them. Per germline, CDR1 ENHRY and CDR2 SYGVKD. This CDR3 is built from 13 residues. DNA of the CDR3: TGTGCCATCAGTGAGAGTGGGAGTCTAGGGCAGTACTTC. Translation: CAISESGSLGQYF.

In the case of this clonotype: A much larger clone sits a single nucleotide away, making a read error possible. The V and J genes are TRBV10-3 and TRBJ2-7; 8 nucleotides match TRBD2. This CDR3 contains 13 residues. CDR1 and CDR2 (germline): ENHRY, SYGVKD. CDR3 sequence reads: CATSPTSGVEQYF. The DNA for the CDR3 is TGTGCCACCAGTCCCACTAGCGGAGTAGAGCAGTACTTC.

Note on this clonotype: A read error is likely, as this CDR3 ends without the conserved phenylalanine or tryptophan. No DNA is shown, since the ends of the CDR3 on it are uncertain; the CDR3 is the one TCRdb lists. The V call is TRBV6-6, the J call TRBJ1-2. Per the germline V gene, CDR1 is MNHNY and CDR2 is SVGAGI (reference sequence). The CDR3 totals 15 residues, both ends included. CDR3 in amino acids: CAISLTEVLAYGYIL.

The rearrangement links TRBV5-6 to TRBJ1-2; D is perhaps TRBD1 (5 bases). Trimming removed 4 bases at V and 8 bases at J, with 21 bases between. Germline CDR1 reads SGHDT; CDR2 reads YYEEEE. The CDR3 has 15 amino acids. CDR3 loop: CASSVSGPSSYGYTF. The DNA for the CDR3 is TGTGCCAGCAGCGTCTCGGGACCCAGTAGCTACGGCTACACCTTC.

About this clonotype: Mismatch with germline at one junction end may stem from a read error. The CDR3 reads CASSYSAGGRDTQYF. CDR3 nucleotide sequence: TGTGCCAGTAGTTACTCAGCGGGAGGTCGAGATACGCAGTATTTT. The chain has TRBV6-5 and TRBJ2-3; 9 bases are a match to TRBD2. Germline V gives CDR1 MNHEY, CDR2 SVGAGI. The CDR3 is 15 residues long.

In regard to this clonotype: A much larger clone sits a single nucleotide away, making a read error possible. The chain employs TRBV28 and TRBJ1-6; D call uncertain. This CDR3 is 14 amino acids long. The V gene's germline CDR1 is MDHEN and CDR2 SYDVKM. V was shortened by 6 bases and J by 9 bases, with 15 bases between the two germline ends. As DNA, the CDR3 is TGTGCCAGCAGCGAAAACCAGAATAGTTCACCCCTCCACTTT. It translates to CASSENQNSSPLHF.

This clonotype was recorded once. The chain couples TRBV5-4 to TRBJ2-3, with D hard to call. V shed 5 bases and J shed 0 bases, with 13 bases lying between them. Germline V gene lookup returns CDR1 SGHNT and CDR2 YYREEE (reference sequence). The length of the CDR3 is 15 residues. The CDR3 is CASSFKEVSTDTQYF. The CDR3 DNA reads as TGTGCCAGCAGTTTCAAAGAGGTTAGCACAGATACGCAGTATTTT.

This clonotype has just one count. This likely comes from a read error, as the CDR3 has no conserved phenylalanine or tryptophan at its end. This chain joins TRBV6-1 and TRBJ2-2; D remains ambiguous. Between the trimmed V and J ends, which lost 3 bases and 6 bases, there was a span of 14 bases. Germline-derived CDR1 and CDR2 are MNHNS and SASEGT. The CDR3 length is 15 residues. The CDR3 loop is CASSDKVLSSGELFY. The CDR3 coding sequence is TGTGCCAGCAGTGATAAGGTCTTATCCTCCGGGGAGCTGTTTTAT.

The rearrangement links TRBV6-1 to TRBJ1-4; no reliable D call. V lost 6 bases and J lost 13, with 24 bases in between. Germline lookup yields CDR1 MNHNS and CDR2 SASEGT. This CDR3 contains 15 residues. DNA for the CDR3: TGTGCCAGCAGGGACGGATCAGCAACTAATCAAAGACTGTTTTTT. It translates to CASRDGSATNQRLFF.

A note on this clonotype: One end of the junction fails to match germline, which may point to a read error. The chain uses TRBV4-1 and TRBJ2-7; 9 bases map to TRBD1. The CDR3 runs to 17 residues. In germline, CDR1 is MGHRA, CDR2 YSYEKL. The CDR3 loop is CAGSQGPPGQGSDEQYF. The CDR3 coding sequence is TGCGCCGGCAGCCAAGGTCCCCCGGGACAGGGTTCAGACGAGCAGTACTTC.

As to this clonotype: The final CDR3 position lacks the conserved phenylalanine or tryptophan, pointing to a likely read error. The gene calls are TRBV6-2 or TRBV6-3 and TRBJ1-1; the D is unclear. The CDR3 runs 13 residues. Germline V gives CDR1 MNHEY, CDR2 SVGEGT. CDR3 DNA: TGTGCCGGCAGTTACTCGAGCGACACTAAAGCTTTCTAT. Translating gives CAGSYSSDTKAFY.